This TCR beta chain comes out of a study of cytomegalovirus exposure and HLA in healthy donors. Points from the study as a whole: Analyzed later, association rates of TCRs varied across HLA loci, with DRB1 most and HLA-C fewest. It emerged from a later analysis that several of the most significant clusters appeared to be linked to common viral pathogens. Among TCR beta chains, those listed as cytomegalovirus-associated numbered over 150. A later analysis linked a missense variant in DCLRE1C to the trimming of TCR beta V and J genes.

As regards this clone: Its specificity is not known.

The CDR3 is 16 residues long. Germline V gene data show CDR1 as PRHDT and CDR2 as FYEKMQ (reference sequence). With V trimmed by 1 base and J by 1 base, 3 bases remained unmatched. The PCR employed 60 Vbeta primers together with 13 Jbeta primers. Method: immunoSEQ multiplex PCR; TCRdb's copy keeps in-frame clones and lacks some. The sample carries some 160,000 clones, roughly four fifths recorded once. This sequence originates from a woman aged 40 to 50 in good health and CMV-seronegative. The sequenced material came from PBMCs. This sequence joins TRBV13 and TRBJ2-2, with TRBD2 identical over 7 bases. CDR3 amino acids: CASSLEAGVNTGELFF. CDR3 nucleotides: TGTGCCAGCAGCTTAGAGGCGGGAGTGAACACCGGGGAGCTGTTTTTT.